This T cell receptor beta chain was sequenced in a study of post-analysis software for immune sequencing data. Study at large: Included courses were relapsing-remitting and secondary progressive multiple sclerosis; progressive-relapsing multiple sclerosis was also included.

Regarding the study as a whole: For normalized Chao1 diversity, multiple sclerosis patients scored significantly lower than controls did. Same-batch preparations were strongly co-clustered by F measure. The study found TRBV5-6, TRBV5-1 and TRBV20-1 among 4 or 5 TRBV segments more frequent in patients than controls.

Turning to this clonotype: Its antigen is undetermined.

Germline CDR1 SGHRS, CDR2 YFSETQ. Deletions cut 1 base from V and 2 bases from J, with 13 bases between. This CDR3 is 15 amino acids long. Incorporated into the TCR beta cDNA libraries were unique molecular identifiers, which served to reduce PCR and sequencing biases. Around 460,000 cDNA molecules came from roughly 1 to 10 million T cells. TCRdb ran MiXCR on the PCR reads and lists one entry per CDR3 protein. The data hold fewer than 550,000 distinct CDR3 sequences, with roughly 34% observed a single time. This TCR came from a girl under 18 with multiple sclerosis. Sequencing was carried out using blood. This chain connects TRBV5-1 to TRBJ2-7; no clear D. In DNA, the CDR3 is TGCGCCAGCAGCTTGTTTCAGCCTTCAACCTACGAGCAGTACTTC. As protein: CASSLFQPSTYEQYF.